This TCR beta chain was sequenced for a study of cytomegalovirus exposure and HLA in healthy donors. Study details: Among several hundred genotyped donors, around 81% fell in the Caucasian-associated ancestry cluster.

Use of 60 Vbeta and 13 Jbeta primers characterized the PCR. This table comes from immunoSEQ multiplex PCR, and its TCRdb copy is limited to in-frame clones, with some not included. The data show some 210,000 clones, with 60% to 80% seen just once and roughly 2% held by the top ten. Germline V gene data show CDR1 as SQVTM and CDR2 as ANQGSEA. This CDR3 spans 12 amino acids. V was cut by 7 bases and J by 4 bases, with 14 bases left in between. As for this clone: Its antigen is unidentified.

The study's findings and limits: As a later analysis showed, several of the most significant clusters appeared to be linked to common viral pathogens.

The V call is TRBV29-1, the J call TRBJ2-7, with TRBD2 as a possible D gene (5 bases). The TCR sequence derives from a woman aged 25-40 years in good health and CMV-seropositive. Sequenced input: PBMCs. The CDR3 spells CSALRGGYEQYF. Written as DNA, the CDR3 is TGCAGCGCCCTCCGGGGTGGGTACGAGCAGTACTTC.